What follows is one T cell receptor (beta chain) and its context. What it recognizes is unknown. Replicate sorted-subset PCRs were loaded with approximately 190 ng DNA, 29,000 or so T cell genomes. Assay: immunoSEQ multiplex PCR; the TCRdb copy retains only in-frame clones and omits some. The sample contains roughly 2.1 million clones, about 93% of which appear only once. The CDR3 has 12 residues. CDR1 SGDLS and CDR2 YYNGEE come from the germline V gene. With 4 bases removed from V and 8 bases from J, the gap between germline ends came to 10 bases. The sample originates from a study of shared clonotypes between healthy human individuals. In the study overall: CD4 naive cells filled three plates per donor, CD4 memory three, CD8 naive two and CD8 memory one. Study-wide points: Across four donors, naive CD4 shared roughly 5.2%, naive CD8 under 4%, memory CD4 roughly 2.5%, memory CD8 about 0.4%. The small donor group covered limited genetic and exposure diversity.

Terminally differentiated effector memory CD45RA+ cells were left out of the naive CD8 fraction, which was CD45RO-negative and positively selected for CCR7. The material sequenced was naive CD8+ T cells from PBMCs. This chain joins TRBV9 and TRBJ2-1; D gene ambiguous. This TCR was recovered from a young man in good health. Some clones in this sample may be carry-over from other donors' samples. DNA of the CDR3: TGTGCCAGCAGCCCCTTAGGGCATGAGCAGTTCTTC. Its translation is CASSPLGHEQFF.